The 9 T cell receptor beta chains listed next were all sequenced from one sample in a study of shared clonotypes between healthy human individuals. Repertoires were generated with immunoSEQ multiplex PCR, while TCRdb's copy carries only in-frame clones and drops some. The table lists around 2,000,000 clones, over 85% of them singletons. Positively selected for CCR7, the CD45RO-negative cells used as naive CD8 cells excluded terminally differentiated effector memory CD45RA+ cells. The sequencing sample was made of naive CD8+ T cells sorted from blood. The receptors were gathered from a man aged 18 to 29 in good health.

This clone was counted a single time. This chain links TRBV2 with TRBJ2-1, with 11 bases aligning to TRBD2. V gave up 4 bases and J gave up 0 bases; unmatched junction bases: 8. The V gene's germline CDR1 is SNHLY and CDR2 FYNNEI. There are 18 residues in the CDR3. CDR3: CASSGASGGTSSYNEQFF. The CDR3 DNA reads TGTGCCAGCAGTGGTGCTAGCGGGGGGACGAGCTCCTACAATGAGCAGTTCTTC.

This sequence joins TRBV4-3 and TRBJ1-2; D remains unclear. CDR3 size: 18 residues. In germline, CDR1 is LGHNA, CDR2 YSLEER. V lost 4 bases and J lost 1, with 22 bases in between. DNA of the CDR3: TGCGCCAGCAGCCCTCAACGGGGAACGGATGATTATAACTATGGCTACACCTTC. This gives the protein CASSPQRGTDDYNYGYTF.

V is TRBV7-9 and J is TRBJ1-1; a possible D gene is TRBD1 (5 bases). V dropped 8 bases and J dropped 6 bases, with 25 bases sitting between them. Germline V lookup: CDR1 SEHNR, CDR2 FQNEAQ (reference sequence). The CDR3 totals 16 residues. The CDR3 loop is CASLPPLDAGMPEAFF. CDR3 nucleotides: TGTGCCAGCTTACCCCCCCTCGATGCAGGGATGCCTGAAGCTTTCTTT.

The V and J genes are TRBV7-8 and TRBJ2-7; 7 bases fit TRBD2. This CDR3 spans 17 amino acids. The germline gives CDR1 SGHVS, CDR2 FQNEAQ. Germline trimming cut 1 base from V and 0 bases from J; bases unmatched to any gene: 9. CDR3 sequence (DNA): TGTGCCAGCAGCTTAGGCGAGACCGGGACTAACTCCTACGAGCAGTACTTC. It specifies CASSLGETGTNSYEQYF.

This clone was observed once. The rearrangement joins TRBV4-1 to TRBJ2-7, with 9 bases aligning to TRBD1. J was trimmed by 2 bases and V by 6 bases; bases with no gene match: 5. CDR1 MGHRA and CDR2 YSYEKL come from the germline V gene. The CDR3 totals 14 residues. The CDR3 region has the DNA TGCGCCAGCAGGTTGGGGACAGGGACCTACGAGCAGTACTTC. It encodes CASRLGTGTYEQYF.

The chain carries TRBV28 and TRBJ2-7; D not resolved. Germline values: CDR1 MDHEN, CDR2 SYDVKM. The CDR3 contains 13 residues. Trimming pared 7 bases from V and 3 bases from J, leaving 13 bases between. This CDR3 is CASTQFMGYEQYF. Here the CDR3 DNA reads TGTGCCAGCACTCAGTTTATGGGCTACGAGCAGTACTTC. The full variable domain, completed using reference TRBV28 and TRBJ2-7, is DVKVTQSSRYLVKRTGEKVFLECVQDMDHENMFWYRQDPGLGLRLIYFSYDVKMKEKGDIPEGYSVSREKKERFSLILESASTNQTSMYLCASTQFMGYEQYFGPGTRLTVT.

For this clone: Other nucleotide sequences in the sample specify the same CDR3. CDR3 protein: CASSYAEGQETQYF. The CDR3 bases are TGTGCCAGCAGTTACGCCGAGGGTCAAGAGACCCAGTACTTC. The chain couples TRBV6-5 to TRBJ2-5, with D perhaps matching TRBD2 (5 bases). V gave up 2 bases and J gave up 2 bases, with 9 bases separating them. The CDR3 contains 14 residues. The germline CDR1 and CDR2 sequences are MNHEY and SVGAGI.

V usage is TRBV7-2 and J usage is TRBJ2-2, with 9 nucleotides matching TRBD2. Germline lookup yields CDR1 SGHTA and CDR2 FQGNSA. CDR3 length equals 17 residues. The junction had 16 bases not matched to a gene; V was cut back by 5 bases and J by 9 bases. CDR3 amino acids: CASSPYFSGSTGRELFF. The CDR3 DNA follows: TGTGCCAGCAGCCCCTACTTTAGCGGGAGTACTGGACGGGAGCTGTTTTTT.

CDR3 in amino acids: CSVLTAVRNEQFF. Here the CDR3 DNA reads TGCAGCGTTTTAACGGCAGTTAGGAATGAGCAGTTCTTC. The chain has TRBV29-1 and TRBJ2-1; no firm D call. Germline V gives CDR1 SQVTM, CDR2 ANQGSEA. The CDR3 consists of 13 residues. Trimming left V 5 bases short and J 7 bases short, with 15 bases between.